This record looks at one TCR beta chain sequence and its context. The data derive from a study of T cell responses to AZD1222 COVID-19 vaccine. The repertoire was sequenced with immunoSEQ multiplex PCR; TCRdb's copy has only in-frame clones and lacks some. The data hold more than 150,000 clones, with 70% to 90% observed a single time. CDR1 is SGHTA and CDR2 is FQGNSA in the germline V gene. The CDR3 length is 15 residues. V was trimmed by 5 bases and J by 6 bases, leaving 20 bases between them. The sequenced sample was peripheral blood, obtained after recovery from COVID-19. The source of this sequence is an adult who had recovered from COVID-19. This chain connects TRBV7-2 to TRBJ2-7; possibly TRBD2 for D (7 bases). The CDR3 DNA follows: TGTGCCAGCAGCCCCTCCCCGGGGGCGGGAGCCGAGCAGTACTTC. It translates to CASSPSPGAGAEQYF.